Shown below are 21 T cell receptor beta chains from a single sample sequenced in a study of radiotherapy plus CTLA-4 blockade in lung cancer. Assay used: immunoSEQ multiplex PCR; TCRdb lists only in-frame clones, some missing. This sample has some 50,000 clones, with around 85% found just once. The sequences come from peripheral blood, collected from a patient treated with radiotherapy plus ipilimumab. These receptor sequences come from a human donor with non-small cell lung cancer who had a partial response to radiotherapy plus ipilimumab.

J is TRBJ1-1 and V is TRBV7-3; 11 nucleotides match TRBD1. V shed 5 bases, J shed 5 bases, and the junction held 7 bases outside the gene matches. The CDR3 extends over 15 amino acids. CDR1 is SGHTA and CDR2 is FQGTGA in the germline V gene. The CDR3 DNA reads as TGTGCCAGCAGCCTCGGGACAGGGGGACGGACTGAAGCTTTCTTT. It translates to CASSLGTGGRTEAFF.

The CDR3 DNA reads as TGTGCCAGTAGTATAAGGAACAGCAAAAGCAATCAGCCCCAGCATTTT. It encodes CASSIRNSKSNQPQHF. The chain is built from TRBV19 and TRBJ1-5; D gene uncertain. CDR1 and CDR2 from the germline V gene are LNHDA and SQIVND (reference sequence). This CDR3 region has 16 residues. V was trimmed by 2 bases and J by 1 base, leaving 12 bases between them.

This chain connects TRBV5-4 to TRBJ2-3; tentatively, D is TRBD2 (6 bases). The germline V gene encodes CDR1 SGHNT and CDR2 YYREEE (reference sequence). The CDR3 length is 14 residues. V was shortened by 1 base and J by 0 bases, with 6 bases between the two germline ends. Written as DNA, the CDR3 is TGTGCCAGCAGCTTGCGGGGGAGCACAGATACGCAGTATTTT. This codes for CASSLRGSTDTQYF.

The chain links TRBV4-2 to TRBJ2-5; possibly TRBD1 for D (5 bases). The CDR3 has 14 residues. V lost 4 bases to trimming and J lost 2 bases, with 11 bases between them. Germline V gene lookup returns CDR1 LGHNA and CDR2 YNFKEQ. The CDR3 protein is CASSLRQGQETQYF. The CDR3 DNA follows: TGTGCCAGCAGCCTACGTCAGGGACAAGAGACCCAGTACTTC.

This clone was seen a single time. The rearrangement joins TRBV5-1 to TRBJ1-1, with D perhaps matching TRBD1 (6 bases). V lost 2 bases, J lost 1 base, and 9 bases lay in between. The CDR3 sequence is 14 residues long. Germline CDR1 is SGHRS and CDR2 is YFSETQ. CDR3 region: CASSFGQSNTEAFF. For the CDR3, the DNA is TGCGCCAGCAGCTTTGGACAGTCGAACACTGAAGCTTTCTTT.

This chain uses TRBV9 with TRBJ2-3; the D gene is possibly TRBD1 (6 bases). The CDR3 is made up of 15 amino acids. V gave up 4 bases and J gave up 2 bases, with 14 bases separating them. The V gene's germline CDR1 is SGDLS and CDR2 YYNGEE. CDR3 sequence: CASSREGDHTDTQYF. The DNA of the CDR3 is TGTGCCAGCAGCCGCGAGGGGGATCACACAGATACGCAGTATTTT. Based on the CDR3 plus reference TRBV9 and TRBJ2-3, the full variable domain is DSGVTQTPKHLITATGQRVTLRCSPRSGDLSVYWYQQSLDQGLQFLIQYYNGEERAKGNILERFSAQQFPDLHSELNLSSLELGDSALYFCASSREGDHTDTQYFGPGTRLTVL.

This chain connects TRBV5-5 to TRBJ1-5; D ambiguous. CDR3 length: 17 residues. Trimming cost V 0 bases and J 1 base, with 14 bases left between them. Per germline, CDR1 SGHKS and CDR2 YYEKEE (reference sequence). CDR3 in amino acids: CASSLDDVASSNQPQHF. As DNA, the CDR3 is TGTGCCAGCAGCTTGGATGACGTAGCCTCGAGCAATCAGCCCCAGCATTTT.

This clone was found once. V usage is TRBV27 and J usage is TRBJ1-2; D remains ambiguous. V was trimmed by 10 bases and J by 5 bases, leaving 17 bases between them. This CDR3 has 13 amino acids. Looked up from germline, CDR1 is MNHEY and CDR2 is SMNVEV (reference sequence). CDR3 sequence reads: CATREGNRYGYTF. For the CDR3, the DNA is TGTGCCACCCGCGAGGGCAATCGGTATGGCTACACCTTC.

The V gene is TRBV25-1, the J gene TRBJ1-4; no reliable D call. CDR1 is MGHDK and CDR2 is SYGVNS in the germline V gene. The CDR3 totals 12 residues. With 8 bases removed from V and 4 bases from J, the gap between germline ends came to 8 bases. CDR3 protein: CASQRGNEKLFF. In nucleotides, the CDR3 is TGTGCCAGCCAGCGGGGTAATGAAAAACTGTTTTTT.

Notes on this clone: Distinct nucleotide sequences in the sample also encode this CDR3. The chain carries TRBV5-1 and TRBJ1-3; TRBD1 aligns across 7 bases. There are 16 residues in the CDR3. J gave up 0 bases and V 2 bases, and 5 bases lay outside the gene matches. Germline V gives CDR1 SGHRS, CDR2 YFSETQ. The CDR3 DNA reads TGCGCCAGCAGCTTCACCACAGGGGACTCTGGAAACACCATATATTTT. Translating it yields CASSFTTGDSGNTIYF.

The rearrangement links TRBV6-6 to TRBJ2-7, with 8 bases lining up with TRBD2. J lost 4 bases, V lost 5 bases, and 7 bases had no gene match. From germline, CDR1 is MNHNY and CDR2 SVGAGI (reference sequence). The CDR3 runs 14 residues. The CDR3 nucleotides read TGTGCCAGCAGTACTGGGACTAGTGGGTACGAGCAGTACTTC. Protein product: CASSTGTSGYEQYF.

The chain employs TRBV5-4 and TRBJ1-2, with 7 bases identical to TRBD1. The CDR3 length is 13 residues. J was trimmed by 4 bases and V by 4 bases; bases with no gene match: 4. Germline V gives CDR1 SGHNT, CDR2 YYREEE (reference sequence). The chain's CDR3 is CASSGQASYGYTF. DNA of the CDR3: TGTGCCAGCAGCGGACAGGCGAGCTATGGCTACACCTTC.

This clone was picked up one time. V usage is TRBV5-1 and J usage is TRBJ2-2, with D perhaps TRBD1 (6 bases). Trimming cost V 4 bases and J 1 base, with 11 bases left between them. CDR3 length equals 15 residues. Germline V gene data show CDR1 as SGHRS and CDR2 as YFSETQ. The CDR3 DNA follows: TGCGCCAGCAGCGTAGGACAGTTGAACACCGGGGAGCTGTTTTTT. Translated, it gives CASSVGQLNTGELFF.

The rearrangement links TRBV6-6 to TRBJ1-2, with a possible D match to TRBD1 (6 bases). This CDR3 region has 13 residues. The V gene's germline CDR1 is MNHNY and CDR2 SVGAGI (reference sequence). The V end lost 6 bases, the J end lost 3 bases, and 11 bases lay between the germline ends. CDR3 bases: TGTGCCAGCAGCCTTGGACAGCACTATGGCTACACCTTC. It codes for CASSLGQHYGYTF.

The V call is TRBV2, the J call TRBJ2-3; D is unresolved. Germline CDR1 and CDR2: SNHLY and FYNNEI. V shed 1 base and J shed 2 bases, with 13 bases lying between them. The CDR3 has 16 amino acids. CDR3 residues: CASSEDRPASTDTQYF. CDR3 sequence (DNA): TGTGCCAGCAGTGAAGACAGACCCGCCTCCACAGATACGCAGTATTTT.

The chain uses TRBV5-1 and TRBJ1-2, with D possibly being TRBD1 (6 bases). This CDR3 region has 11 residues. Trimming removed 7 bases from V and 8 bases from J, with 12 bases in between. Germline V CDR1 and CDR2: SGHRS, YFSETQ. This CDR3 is CASGNRDGYTF. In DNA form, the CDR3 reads TGCGCCAGCGGAAACAGGGACGGCTACACCTTC. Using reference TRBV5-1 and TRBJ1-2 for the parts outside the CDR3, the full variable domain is KAGVTQTPRYLIKTRGQQVTLSCSPISGHRSVSWYQQTPGQGLQFLFEYFSETQRNKGNFPGRFSGRQFSNSRSEMNVSTLELGDSALYLCASGNRDGYTFGSGTRLTVV.

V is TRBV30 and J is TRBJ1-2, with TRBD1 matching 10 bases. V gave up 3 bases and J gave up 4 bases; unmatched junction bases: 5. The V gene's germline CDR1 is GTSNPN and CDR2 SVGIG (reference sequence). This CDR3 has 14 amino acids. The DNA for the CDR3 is TGTGCCTGGAGCCGGACAGGGGGGGCCTATGGCTACACCTTC. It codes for CAWSRTGGAYGYTF.

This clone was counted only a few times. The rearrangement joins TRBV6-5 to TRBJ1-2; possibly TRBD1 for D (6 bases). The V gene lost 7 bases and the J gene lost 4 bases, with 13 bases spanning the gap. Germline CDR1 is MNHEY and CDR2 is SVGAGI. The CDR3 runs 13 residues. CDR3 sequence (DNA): TGTGCCAGCAAACGGGGGGGCACCTATGGCTACACCTTC. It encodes CASKRGGTYGYTF.

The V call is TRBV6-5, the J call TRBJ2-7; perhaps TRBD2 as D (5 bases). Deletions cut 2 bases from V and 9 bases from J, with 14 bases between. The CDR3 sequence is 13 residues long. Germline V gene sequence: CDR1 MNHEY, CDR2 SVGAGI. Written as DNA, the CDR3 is TGTGCCAGCAGTTACATGGCGGGCGAGGGGCAGTACTTC. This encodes CASSYMAGEGQYF.

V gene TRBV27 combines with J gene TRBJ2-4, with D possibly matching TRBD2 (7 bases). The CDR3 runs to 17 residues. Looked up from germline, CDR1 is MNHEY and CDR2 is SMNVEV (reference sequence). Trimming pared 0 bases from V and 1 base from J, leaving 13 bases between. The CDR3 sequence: CASSLSWAGAAKNIQYF. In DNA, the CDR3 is TGTGCCAGCAGTTTATCCTGGGCGGGGGCGGCCAAAAACATTCAGTACTTC.

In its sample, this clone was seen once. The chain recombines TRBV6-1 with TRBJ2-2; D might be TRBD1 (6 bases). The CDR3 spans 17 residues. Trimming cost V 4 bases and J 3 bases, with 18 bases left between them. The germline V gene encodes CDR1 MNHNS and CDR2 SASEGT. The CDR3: CASSGMQGRWDTGELFF. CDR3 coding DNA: TGTGCCAGCAGTGGGATGCAGGGGCGATGGGACACCGGGGAGCTGTTTTTT.